The 5 T cell receptor beta chains reported below all come from one sample, sequenced in a study of blood T cell repertoires in COVID-19. Method: immunoSEQ multiplex PCR; TCRdb's copy keeps in-frame clones and lacks some. The table shows roughly 95,000 clones, with approximately 78% occurring only once. Sequenced: peripheral blood. The receptors were gathered from a man aged 45 to 65 with active or convalescent COVID-19.

V is TRBV7-9 and J is TRBJ2-1, with 7 bases fitting TRBD2. This CDR3 has 17 amino acids. V was clipped by 0 bases and J by 0 bases; unmatched bases: 5. CDR1 SEHNR and CDR2 FQNEAQ come from the germline V gene (reference sequence). CDR3: CASSLAGGLSSYNEQFF. The CDR3 DNA sequence: TGTGCCAGCAGCTTAGCGGGGGGGTTGAGCTCCTACAATGAGCAGTTCTTC.

The V and J genes are TRBV5-5 and TRBJ1-4; 8 bases align to TRBD1. Germline V gives CDR1 SGHKS, CDR2 YYEKEE (reference sequence). This CDR3 is 16 amino acids long. J was trimmed by 3 bases and V by 4 bases; bases with no gene match: 8. CDR3 sequence: CASSHDRGRANEKLFF. DNA of the CDR3: TGTGCCAGCAGCCACGACAGGGGACGAGCTAATGAAAAACTGTTTTTT.

A few counts support this clone. CDR3: CASSWRTAYNEQFF. CDR3 coding DNA: TGTGCCAGCAGCTGGAGGACAGCTTACAATGAGCAGTTCTTC. The V call is TRBV5-6, the J call TRBJ2-1; D is perhaps TRBD1 (6 bases). The germline V gene encodes CDR1 SGHDT and CDR2 YYEEEE. Trimming cost V 3 bases and J 4 bases, with 11 bases left between them. The length of the CDR3 is 14 residues. Looking up the rest from reference TRBV5-6 and TRBJ2-1 gives the full variable domain: DAGVTQSPTHLIKTRGQQVTLRCSPKSGHDTVSWYQQALGQGPQFIFQYYEEEERQRGNFPDRFSGHQFPNYSSELNVNALLLGDSALYLCASSWRTAYNEQFFGPGTRLTVL.

This clone has just one count. In DNA, the CDR3 is TGTGCCAGCAGAGGTCAACTACCTAACTATGGCTACACCTTC. Residues: CASRGQLPNYGYTF. The rearrangement joins TRBV2 to TRBJ1-2; D ambiguous. Germline CDR1 is SNHLY and CDR2 is FYNNEI. The length of the CDR3 is 14 residues. V shed 6 bases and J shed 0 bases, with 11 bases lying between them.

V is TRBV5-1 and J is TRBJ2-3; 7 nucleotides line up with TRBD1. Germline lookup yields CDR1 SGHRS and CDR2 YFSETQ. The ends lost 0 bases at V and 2 bases at J; junction bases unmatched: 3. This CDR3 contains 15 residues. CDR3 protein: CASSLGGGVTDTQYF. The CDR3 DNA reads as TGCGCCAGCAGCTTGGGAGGGGGCGTCACAGATACGCAGTATTTT.